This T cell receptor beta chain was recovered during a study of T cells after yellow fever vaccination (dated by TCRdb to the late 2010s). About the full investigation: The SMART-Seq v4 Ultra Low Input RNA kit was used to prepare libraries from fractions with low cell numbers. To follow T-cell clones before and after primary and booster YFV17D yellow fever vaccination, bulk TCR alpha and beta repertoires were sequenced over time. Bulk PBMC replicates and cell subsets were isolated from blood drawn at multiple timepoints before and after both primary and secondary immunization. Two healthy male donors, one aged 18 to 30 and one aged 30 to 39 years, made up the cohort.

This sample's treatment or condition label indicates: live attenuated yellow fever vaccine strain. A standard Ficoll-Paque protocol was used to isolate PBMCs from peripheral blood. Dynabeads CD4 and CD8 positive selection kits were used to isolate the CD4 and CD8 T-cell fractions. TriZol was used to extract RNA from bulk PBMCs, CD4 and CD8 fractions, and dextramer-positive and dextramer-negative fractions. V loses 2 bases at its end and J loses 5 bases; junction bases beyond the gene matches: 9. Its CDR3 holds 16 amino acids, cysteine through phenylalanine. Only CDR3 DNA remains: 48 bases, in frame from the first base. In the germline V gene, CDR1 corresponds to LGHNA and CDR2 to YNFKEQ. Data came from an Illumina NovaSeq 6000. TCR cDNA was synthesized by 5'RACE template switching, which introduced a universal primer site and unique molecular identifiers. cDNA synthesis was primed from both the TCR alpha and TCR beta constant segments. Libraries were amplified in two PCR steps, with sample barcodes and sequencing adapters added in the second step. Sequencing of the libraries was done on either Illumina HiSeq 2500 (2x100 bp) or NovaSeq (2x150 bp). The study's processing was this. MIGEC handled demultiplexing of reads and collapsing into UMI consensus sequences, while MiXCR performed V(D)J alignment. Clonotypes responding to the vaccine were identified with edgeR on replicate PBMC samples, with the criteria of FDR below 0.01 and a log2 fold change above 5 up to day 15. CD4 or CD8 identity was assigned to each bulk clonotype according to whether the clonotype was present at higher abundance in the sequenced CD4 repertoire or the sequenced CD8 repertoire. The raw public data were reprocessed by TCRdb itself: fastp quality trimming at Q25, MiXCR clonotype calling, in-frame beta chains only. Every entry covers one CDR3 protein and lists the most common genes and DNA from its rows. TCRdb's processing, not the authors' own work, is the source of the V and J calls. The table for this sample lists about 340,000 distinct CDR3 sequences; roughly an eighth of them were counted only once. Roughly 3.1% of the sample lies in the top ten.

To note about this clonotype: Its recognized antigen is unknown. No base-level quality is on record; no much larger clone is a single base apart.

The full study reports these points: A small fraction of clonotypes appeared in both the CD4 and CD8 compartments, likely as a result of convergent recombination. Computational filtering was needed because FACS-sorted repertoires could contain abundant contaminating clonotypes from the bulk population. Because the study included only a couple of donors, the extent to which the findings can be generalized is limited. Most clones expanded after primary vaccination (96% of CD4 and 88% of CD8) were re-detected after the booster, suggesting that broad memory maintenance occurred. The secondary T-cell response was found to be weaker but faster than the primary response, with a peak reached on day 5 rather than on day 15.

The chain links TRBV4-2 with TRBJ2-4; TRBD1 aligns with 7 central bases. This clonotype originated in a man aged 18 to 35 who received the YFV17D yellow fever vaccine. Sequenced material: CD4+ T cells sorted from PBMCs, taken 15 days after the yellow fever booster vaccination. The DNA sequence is TGTGCCAGCAGCCAAAGACCAATAACAGGGGAAAACATTCAGTACTTC. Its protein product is CASSQRPITGENIQYF.